The clone carrying this T cell receptor (beta chain) has only a few counts. The sample belongs to a study of shared clonotypes between healthy human individuals. Naive CD8 cells lacked CD45RO, underwent positive selection for CCR7 and left out terminally differentiated effector memory CD45RA+ cells. Using immunoSEQ multiplex PCR, the repertoire was profiled, and TCRdb retains in-frame clones only, with some absent. The table lists 2 million to 2.5 million clones, about 93% of them singletons, with 1.5% to 2% in the top ten. This receptor was obtained from a young man in good health. Some clones in this sample may be carry-over from other donors' samples. Sequences were obtained from naive CD8+ T cells from PBMCs.

CDR3 nucleotide sequence: TGTGCCAGCAGCGCCGCAGGGACTAGCTTGGAGCAGTACTTC. As protein: CASSAAGTSLEQYF. The chain is built from TRBV11-2 and TRBJ2-7; TRBD2 matches at 9 bases. The ends lost 5 bases at V and 7 bases at J; junction bases unmatched: 9. CDR3 length equals 14 residues. Germline V CDR1 and CDR2: SGHAT, FQNNGV.